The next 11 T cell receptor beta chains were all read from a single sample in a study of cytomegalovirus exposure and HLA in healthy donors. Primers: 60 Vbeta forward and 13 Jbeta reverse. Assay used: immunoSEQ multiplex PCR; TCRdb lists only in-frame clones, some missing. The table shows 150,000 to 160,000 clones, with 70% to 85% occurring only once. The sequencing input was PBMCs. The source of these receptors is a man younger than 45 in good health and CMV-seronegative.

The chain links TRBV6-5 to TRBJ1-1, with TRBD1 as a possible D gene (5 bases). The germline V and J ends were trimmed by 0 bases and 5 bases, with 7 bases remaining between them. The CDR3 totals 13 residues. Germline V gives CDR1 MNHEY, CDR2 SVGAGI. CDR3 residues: CASSYSGGTEAFF. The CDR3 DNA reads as TGTGCCAGCAGTTACTCTGGGGGGACTGAAGCTTTCTTT.

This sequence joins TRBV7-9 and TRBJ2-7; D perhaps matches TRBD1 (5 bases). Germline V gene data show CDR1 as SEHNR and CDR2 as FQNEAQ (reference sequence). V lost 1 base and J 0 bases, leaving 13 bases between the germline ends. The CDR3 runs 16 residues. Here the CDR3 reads CASSLGGRRPSYEQYF. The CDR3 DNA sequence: TGTGCCAGCAGCTTAGGGGGCAGAAGACCCTCCTACGAGCAGTACTTC.

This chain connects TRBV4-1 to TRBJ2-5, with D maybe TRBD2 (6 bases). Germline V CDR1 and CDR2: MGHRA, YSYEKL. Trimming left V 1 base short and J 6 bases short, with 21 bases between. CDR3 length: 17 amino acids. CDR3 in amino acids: CASSQAYFADGGQTQYF. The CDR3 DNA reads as TGCGCCAGCAGCCAAGCCTATTTTGCTGACGGGGGTCAGACCCAGTACTTC.

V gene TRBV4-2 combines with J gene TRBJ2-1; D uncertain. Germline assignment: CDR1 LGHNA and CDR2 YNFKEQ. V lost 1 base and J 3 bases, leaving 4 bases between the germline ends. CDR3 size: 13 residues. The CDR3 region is CASSQAGYNEQFF. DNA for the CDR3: TGTGCCAGCAGCCAAGCCGGCTACAATGAGCAGTTCTTC.

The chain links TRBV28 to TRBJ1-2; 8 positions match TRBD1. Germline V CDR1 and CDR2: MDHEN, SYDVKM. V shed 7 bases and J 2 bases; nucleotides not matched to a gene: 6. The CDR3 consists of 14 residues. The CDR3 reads CASTKQGANYGYTF. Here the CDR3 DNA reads TGTGCCAGCACGAAGCAGGGGGCGAACTATGGCTACACCTTC.

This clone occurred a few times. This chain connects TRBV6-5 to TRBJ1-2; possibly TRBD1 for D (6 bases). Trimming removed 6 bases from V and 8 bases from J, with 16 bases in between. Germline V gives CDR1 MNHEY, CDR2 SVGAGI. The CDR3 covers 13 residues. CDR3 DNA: TGTGCCAGCAGGGCCGACAGGATTGAAGGCTACACCTTC. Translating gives CASRADRIEGYTF.

DNA for the CDR3: TGTGCCAGCAGTCTCCGGACAGGGGGCTACGAGCAGTACTTC. It yields the protein CASSLRTGGYEQYF. The J gene is TRBJ2-7, the V gene TRBV28; 10 nucleotides agree with TRBD1. The CDR3 consists of 14 residues. Trimming took 5 bases from V and 3 from J; bases not matched to a gene: 4. CDR1 is MDHEN and CDR2 is SYDVKM in the germline V gene.

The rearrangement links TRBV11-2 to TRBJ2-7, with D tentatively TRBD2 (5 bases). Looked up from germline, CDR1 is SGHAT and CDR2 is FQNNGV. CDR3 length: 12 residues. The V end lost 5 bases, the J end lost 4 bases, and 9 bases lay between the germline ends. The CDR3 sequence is CASSRTGYEQYF. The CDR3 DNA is TGTGCCAGCAGCAGGACTGGGTACGAGCAGTACTTC.

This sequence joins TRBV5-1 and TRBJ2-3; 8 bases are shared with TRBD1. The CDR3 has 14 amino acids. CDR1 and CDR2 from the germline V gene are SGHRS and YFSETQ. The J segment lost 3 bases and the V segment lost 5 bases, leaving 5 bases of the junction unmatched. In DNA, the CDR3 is TGCGCCAGCAGACGGACAGGGCAAACAGATACGCAGTATTTT. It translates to CASRRTGQTDTQYF.

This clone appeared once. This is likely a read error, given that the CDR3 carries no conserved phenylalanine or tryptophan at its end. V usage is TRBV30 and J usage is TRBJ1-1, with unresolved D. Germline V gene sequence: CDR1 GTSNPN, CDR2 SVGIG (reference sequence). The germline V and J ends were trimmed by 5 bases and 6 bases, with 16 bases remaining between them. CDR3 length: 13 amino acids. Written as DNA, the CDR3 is TGTGCCTGGGAGGCCACTGGATCCGCTGAAGCTTTCCTT. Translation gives CAWEATGSAEAFL.

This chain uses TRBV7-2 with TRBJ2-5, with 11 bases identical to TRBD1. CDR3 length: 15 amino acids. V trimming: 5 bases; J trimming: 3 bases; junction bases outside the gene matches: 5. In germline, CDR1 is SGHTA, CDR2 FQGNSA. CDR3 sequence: CASSPRTGGKETQYF. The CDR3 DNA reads TGTGCCAGCAGCCCCAGGACAGGGGGCAAAGAGACCCAGTACTTC.